Below are 26 T cell receptor beta chains sequenced from a single sample in a study of T cells in Graves' hyperthyroidism and ophthalmopathy. Amplification yielded TCR beta CDR3 regions, with RNA transcripts as the source. With the HTBI primer set, the TCR CDR3 went through a first round of RT-PCR. TCRdb ran MiXCR on the multiplex PCR reads and lists one entry per CDR3 protein. The sample has approximately 420,000 distinct CDR3 sequences, under 15% seen once. Sequencing was performed on blood. Every receptor here comes from a woman younger than 45 with Graves' hyperthyroidism.

This clonotype was detected ten times or more. The CDR3 protein is CASSGPRLAGSYEQYF. The CDR3 DNA follows: TGTGCCAGCAGTGGCCCAAGACTAGCGGGCTCCTACGAGCAGTACTTC. The chain uses TRBV6-1 and TRBJ2-7, with 10 positions matching TRBD2. The trim removed 4 bases at V and 0 bases at J, leaving 6 bases unmatched. The CDR3 consists of 16 residues. Germline CDR1 and CDR2: MNHNS and SASEGT.

This clonotype was detected only a few times. The chain has TRBV6-2 or TRBV6-3 and TRBJ1-2; D gene ambiguous. The germline V and J ends were trimmed by 0 bases and 0 bases, with 11 bases remaining between them. This CDR3 is built from 16 residues. Germline values: CDR1 MNHEY, CDR2 SVGEGT. This CDR3 is CASSYSMDSANYGYTF. CDR3 in DNA: TGTGCCAGCAGTTACTCGATGGATTCTGCTAACTATGGCTACACCTTC.

J is TRBJ2-7 and V is TRBV5-1; D may be TRBD1 (6 bases). This CDR3 has 17 residues. CDR1 is SGHRS, CDR2 YFSETQ, per germline. Trimming removed 2 bases from V and 5 bases from J, with 23 bases in between. Here the CDR3 reads CASSLQPGHSSSDEQYF. As DNA, the CDR3 is TGCGCCAGCAGCTTACAACCGGGACACTCGTCTTCCGACGAGCAGTACTTC.

This clonotype was seen more than once but under ten times. The chain combines TRBV20-1 with TRBJ2-7; D gene uncertain. CDR1 and CDR2 (germline): DFQATT, SNEGSKA (reference sequence). Trimming stripped 1 base from V and 3 bases from J, with 4 bases between. CDR3 length: 11 residues. DNA for the CDR3: TGCAGTGCTAGAGCTATCTACGAGCAGTACTTC. Encoded protein: CSARAIYEQYF.

This chain connects TRBV20-1 to TRBJ2-7; tentatively, D is TRBD1 (5 bases). CDR3 length: 11 residues. Germline CDR1 and CDR2: DFQATT and SNEGSKA (reference sequence). Trimming took 6 bases from V and 4 from J, leaving 10 bases between them. CDR3 region: CSALTAYEQYF. CDR3 nucleotides: TGCAGTGCCCTGACAGCTTACGAGCAGTACTTC.

This clonotype was observed at least ten times. The rearrangement joins TRBV7-3 to TRBJ2-2, with TRBD2 matching over 10 bases. Germline V lookup: CDR1 SGHTA, CDR2 FQGTGA. V lost 5 bases to trimming and J lost 3 bases; unmatched junction nucleotides: 21. This CDR3 region has 21 residues. CDR3 DNA: TGTGCCAGCAGCCTTAGCCCCACAGTGGAAGCGGGAGGGCGCCACACCGGGGAGCTGTTTTTT. Encoded protein: CASSLSPTVEAGGRHTGELFF.

This clonotype was counted a few times. This chain joins TRBV9 and TRBJ2-7; D call uncertain. V lost 3 bases and J 0 bases, leaving 13 bases between the germline ends. CDR1 is SGDLS and CDR2 is YYNGEE in the germline V gene. The CDR3 runs 15 residues. Here the CDR3 DNA reads TGTGCCAGCAGCGCGAGCGCCTCAAGCTCCTACGAGCAGTACTTC. Protein product: CASSASASSSYEQYF.

This clonotype has only a few counts. This rearrangement joins TRBV27 to TRBJ2-3, with 8 positions matching TRBD2. CDR1 MNHEY and CDR2 SMNVEV come from the germline V gene (reference sequence). The CDR3 has 17 amino acids. The trim removed 0 bases at V and 3 bases at J, leaving 8 bases unmatched. In DNA form, the CDR3 reads TGTGCCAGCAGTTTATCCGGGGGTCTAGCGGGTACAGATACGCAGTATTTT. This gives the protein CASSLSGGLAGTDTQYF.

The table lists this clonotype with many counts. The V and J genes are TRBV18 and TRBJ2-5; D assignment may be TRBD1 or TRBD2 (5 bases each). This CDR3 spans 15 amino acids. Germline CDR1 KGHSH, CDR2 LQKENI. V lost 2 bases to trimming and J lost 1 base, with 11 bases between them. The chain's CDR3 is CASSPEGRFQETQYF. CDR3 DNA sequence: TGTGCCAGCTCACCAGAGGGACGGTTCCAAGAGACCCAGTACTTC.

The chain employs TRBV10-3 and TRBJ1-2, with D hard to call. V was pared by 0 bases and J by 8 bases, with 16 bases between. CDR1 ENHRY and CDR2 SYGVKD come from the germline V gene. The CDR3 is 15 amino acids. The CDR3 DNA reads as TGTGCCATCAGTGAGTCGACTCGGGCGGAGGGCGGCTACACCTTC. Amino acids: CAISESTRAEGGYTF.

The chain recombines TRBV7-9 with TRBJ2-1, with D unclear. The CDR3 contains 13 residues. Trimming removed 5 bases at V and 4 bases at J, with 9 bases between. The germline CDR1 and CDR2 sequences are SEHNR and FQNEAQ (reference sequence). CDR3 bases: TGTGCCAGCAGCCAAAGCGCATACAATGAGCAGTTCTTC. Translating it yields CASSQSAYNEQFF.

This clonotype has a count of ten or more. The chain carries TRBV6-1 and TRBJ2-5, with D perhaps given as TRBD1 or TRBD2 (5 bases each). Germline CDR1 is MNHNS and CDR2 is SASEGT. This CDR3 region has 14 residues. Trimming cost V 8 bases and J 5 bases, with 18 bases left between them. This CDR3 reads CASSSSWGKETQYF. CDR3 DNA: TGTGCCAGCTCTTCGTCCTGGGGGAAGGAGACCCAGTACTTC.

This clonotype was observed a few times. The chain has TRBV5-1 and TRBJ2-1, with D hard to call. This CDR3 spans 13 amino acids. Germline CDR1 and CDR2: SGHRS and YFSETQ. The V end lost 4 bases, the J end lost 4 bases, and 9 bases lay between the germline ends. CDR3 sequence: CASSHRTYNEQFF. The CDR3 DNA reads as TGCGCCAGCAGCCACCGGACGTACAATGAGCAGTTCTTC.

This clonotype was found many times. The chain has TRBV12-3 or TRBV12-4 and TRBJ1-1; D gene unclear. Trimming took 3 bases from V and 7 from J, leaving 3 bases between them. The CDR3 is 10 residues long. The CDR3 region is CASSLGEAFF. DNA for the CDR3: TGTGCCAGCAGTTTGGGTGAAGCTTTCTTT.

This clonotype was counted many times. The genes are TRBV28 and TRBJ2-7, with TRBD2 identical over 9 bases. Germline V gene data show CDR1 as MDHEN and CDR2 as SYDVKM. The CDR3 is 14 residues long. V lost 5 bases and J lost 2; bases outside the gene matches: 4. This chain's CDR3 is CASSESSGTYEQYF. In nucleotides, the CDR3 is TGTGCCAGCAGTGAGTCTAGCGGGACCTACGAGCAGTACTTC.

This clonotype was counted many times. The rearrangement uses TRBV20-1 and TRBJ2-1, with 9 bases that match TRBD2. After removal of 3 bases from V and 5 bases from J, the junction contained 5 bases not matched to a gene. This CDR3 has 14 amino acids. Germline V gives CDR1 DFQATT, CDR2 SNEGSKA (reference sequence). The DNA of the CDR3 is TGCAGTGCTAGCTCGTTAGCGGGAGACAATGAGCAGTTCTTC. Its translation is CSASSLAGDNEQFF.

In this sample, this clonotype turned up a few times. The rearrangement links TRBV7-9 to TRBJ1-3, with a tentative D call TRBD1 (5 bases). This CDR3 has 13 residues. The V gene's germline CDR1 is SEHNR and CDR2 FQNEAQ (reference sequence). Between the trimmed V and J ends, which lost 7 bases and 6 bases, there was a span of 13 bases. The CDR3 reads CASTYLGPNTIYF. The CDR3 DNA reads as TGTGCCAGCACCTATCTGGGGCCAAACACCATATATTTT.

The sample holds a few counts of this clonotype. V gene TRBV9 combines with J gene TRBJ2-3, with D maybe TRBD2 (7 bases). CDR1 is SGDLS and CDR2 is YYNGEE in the germline V gene. V was shortened by 4 bases and J by 0 bases, with 15 bases between the two germline ends. The CDR3 covers 16 residues. CDR3 coding DNA: TGTGCCAGCAGCCCCTACGGGGGGCCTAGCACAGATACGCAGTATTTT. Protein product: CASSPYGGPSTDTQYF.

This clonotype occurred a few times. This chain links TRBV10-3 with TRBJ1-1, with TRBD1 matching 10 bases. V lost 7 bases to trimming and J lost 11 bases; unmatched junction nucleotides: 10. Germline CDR1 is ENHRY and CDR2 is SYGVKD. The CDR3 covers 13 residues. CDR3 nucleotides: TGTGCCATCACCCGTGAAGGGACAGGGGTTGCTTTCTTT. It is translated as CAITREGTGVAFF.

This clonotype was observed many times. CDR3 sequence: CASSPKSEQFF. In nucleotides, the CDR3 is TGTGCCAGCTCACCGAAAAGTGAGCAGTTCTTC. The gene calls are TRBV18 and TRBJ2-1; the D is unclear. Germline V gives CDR1 KGHSH, CDR2 LQKENI. V lost 3 bases and J 9 bases, leaving 6 bases between the germline ends. This CDR3 comprises 11 residues.

This clonotype was observed at least ten times. The chain carries TRBV10-3 and TRBJ2-7; TRBD1 matches at 12 bases. The CDR3 length is 14 residues. Germline CDR1 ENHRY, CDR2 SYGVKD. After removal of 7 bases from V and 7 bases from J, the junction contained 8 bases not matched to a gene. In nucleotides, the CDR3 is TGTGCCATCAATACCGGGACAGGGGGCTGGGAGCAGTACTTC. Protein sequence: CAINTGTGGWEQYF.

This clonotype was recorded once. A read error may explain this, as a much larger clone is one base away. The rearrangement links TRBV14 to TRBJ2-3; 9 bases map to TRBD2. V lost 7 bases and J lost 3; bases outside the gene matches: 11. The CDR3 has 16 amino acids. Germline V gene sequence: CDR1 SGHDN, CDR2 FVKESK. CDR3 protein: CASTPLSGGRTDTQYF. DNA for the CDR3: TGTGCCAGCACCCCACTGAGCGGGGGGCGGACAGATACGCAGTATTTT.

This clonotype was seen many times. The chain combines TRBV20-1 with TRBJ1-5; no firm D call. The CDR3 consists of 15 residues. Trimming took 4 bases from V and 4 from J, leaving 17 bases between them. Germline loops: CDR1 DFQATT, CDR2 SNEGSKA (reference sequence). CDR3 nucleotides: TGCAGTGCTATGTTGTTTGGGAGGGAAAATCAGCCCCAGCATTTT. Its translation is CSAMLFGRENQPQHF.

V gene TRBV5-4 combines with J gene TRBJ2-1; 11 bases are a match to TRBD2. Per the germline V gene, CDR1 is SGHNT and CDR2 is YYREEE (reference sequence). The V gene end was trimmed by 4 bases and the J gene end by 7 bases; junction bases not matched to a gene: 7. CDR3 size: 15 residues. CDR3 sequence reads: CASSPTSGTTNEQFF. The CDR3 DNA sequence: TGTGCCAGCAGCCCGACTAGCGGGACGACGAATGAGCAGTTCTTC.

With respect to this clonotype: It may be a read error: a sequence one base away is much more abundant. CDR3 nucleotides: TGTGCCAGCAGTACGACAGGGGGCCACTACGAGCAGTACTTC. It specifies CASSTTGGHYEQYF. V gene TRBV6-2 or TRBV6-3 combines with J gene TRBJ2-7; 10 bases map to TRBD1. The CDR3 totals 14 residues. The V gene's germline CDR1 is MNHEY and CDR2 SVGEGT. V dropped 5 bases and J dropped 3; count of bases not matched to a gene: 4.

As for this clonotype: Given a much more abundant clone one base away, this may be a read error. V is TRBV6-1 and J is TRBJ2-7; D assignment may be TRBD1 or TRBD2 (5 bases each). The germline V gene has CDR1 MNHNS and CDR2 SASEGT. Trimming cost V 11 bases and J 1 base, with 15 bases left between them. The CDR3 covers 13 residues. This CDR3 is CAAQPGPSYEQYF. The CDR3 DNA follows: TGTGCCGCCCAACCGGGACCATCCTACGAGCAGTACTTC.